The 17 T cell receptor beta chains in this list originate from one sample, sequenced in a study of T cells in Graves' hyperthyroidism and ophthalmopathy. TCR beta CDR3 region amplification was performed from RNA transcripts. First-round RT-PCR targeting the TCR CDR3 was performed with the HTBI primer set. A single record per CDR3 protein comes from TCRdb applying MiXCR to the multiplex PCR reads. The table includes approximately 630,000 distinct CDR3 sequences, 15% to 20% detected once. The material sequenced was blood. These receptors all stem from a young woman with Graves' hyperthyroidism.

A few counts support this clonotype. The CDR3 region is CASSNIAGDDEQYF. CDR3 nucleotide sequence: TGCGCCAGCAGCAACATAGCGGGAGACGACGAGCAGTACTTC. The gene calls are TRBV4-1 and TRBJ2-7; 9 bases are shared with TRBD2. The CDR3 is 14 residues long. With 5 bases clipped from V and 5 bases from J, the junction kept 7 bases outside the gene matches. The V gene's germline CDR1 is MGHRA and CDR2 YSYEKL.

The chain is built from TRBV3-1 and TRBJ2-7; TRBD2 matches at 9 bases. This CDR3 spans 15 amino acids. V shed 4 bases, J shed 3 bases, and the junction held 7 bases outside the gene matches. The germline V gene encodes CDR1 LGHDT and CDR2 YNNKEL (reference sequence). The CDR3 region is CASSPPGLADYEQYF. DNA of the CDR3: TGTGCCAGCAGCCCCCCGGGACTAGCAGACTACGAGCAGTACTTC.

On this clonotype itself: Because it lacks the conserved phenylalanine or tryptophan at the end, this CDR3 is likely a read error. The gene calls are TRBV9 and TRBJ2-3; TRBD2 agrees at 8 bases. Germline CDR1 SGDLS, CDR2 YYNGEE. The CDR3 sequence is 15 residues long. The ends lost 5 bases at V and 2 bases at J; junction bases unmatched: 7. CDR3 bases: TGTGCCAGCAGTCCAGTAGCGGGATTCACAGATACGCAGTATGTT. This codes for CASSPVAGFTDTQYV.

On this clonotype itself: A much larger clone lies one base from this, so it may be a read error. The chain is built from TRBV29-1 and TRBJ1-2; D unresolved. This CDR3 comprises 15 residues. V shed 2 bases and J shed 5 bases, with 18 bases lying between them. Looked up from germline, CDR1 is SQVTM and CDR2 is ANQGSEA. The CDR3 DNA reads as TGCAGCGTTGAACATGGTCGGCGGGGTCCTTATGGCTACACCTTC. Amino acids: CSVEHGRRGPYGYTF. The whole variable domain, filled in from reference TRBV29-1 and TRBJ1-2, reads SAVISQKPSRDICQRGTSLTIQCQVDSQVTMMFWYRQQPGQSLTLIATANQGSEATYESGFVIDKFPISRPNLTFSTLTVSNMSPEDSSIYLCSVEHGRRGPYGYTFGSGTRLTVV.

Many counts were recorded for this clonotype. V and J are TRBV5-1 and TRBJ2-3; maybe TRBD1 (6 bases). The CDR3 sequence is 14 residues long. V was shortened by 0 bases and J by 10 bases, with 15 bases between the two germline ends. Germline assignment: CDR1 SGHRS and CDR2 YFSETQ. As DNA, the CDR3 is TGCGCCAGCAGCTTGGGGACAGAGAATTTGGCGCAGTATTTT. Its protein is CASSLGTENLAQYF.

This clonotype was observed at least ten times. The CDR3 is CASTHRGLGNQPQHF. CDR3 bases: TGTGCCAGCACACACAGGGGGCTTGGAAATCAGCCCCAGCATTTT. V and J are TRBV28 and TRBJ1-5, with 9 nucleotides matching TRBD1. The CDR3 is 15 amino acids. Losses at the gene ends were 7 bases for V and 4 bases for J; bases not matched to a gene: 8. The germline gives CDR1 MDHEN, CDR2 SYDVKM.

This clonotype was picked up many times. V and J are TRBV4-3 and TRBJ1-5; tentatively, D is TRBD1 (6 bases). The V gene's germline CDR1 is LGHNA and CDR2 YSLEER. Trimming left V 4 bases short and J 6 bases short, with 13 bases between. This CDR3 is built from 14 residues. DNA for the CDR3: TGCGCCAGCAGCCTTATACAGGGAAGTCAGCCCCAGCATTTT. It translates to CASSLIQGSQPQHF.

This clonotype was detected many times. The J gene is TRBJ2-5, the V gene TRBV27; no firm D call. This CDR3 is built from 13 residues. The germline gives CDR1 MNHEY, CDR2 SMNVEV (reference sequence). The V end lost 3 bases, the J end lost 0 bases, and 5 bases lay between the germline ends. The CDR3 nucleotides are TGTGCCAGCAGTTTTATGAACCAAGAGACCCAGTACTTC. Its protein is CASSFMNQETQYF.

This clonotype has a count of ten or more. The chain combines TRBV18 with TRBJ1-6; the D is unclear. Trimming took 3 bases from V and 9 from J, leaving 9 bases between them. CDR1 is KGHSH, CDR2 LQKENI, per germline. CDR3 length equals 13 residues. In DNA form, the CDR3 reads TGTGCCAGCTCACCCGAGGAAAGTTCACCCCTCCACTTT. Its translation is CASSPEESSPLHF.

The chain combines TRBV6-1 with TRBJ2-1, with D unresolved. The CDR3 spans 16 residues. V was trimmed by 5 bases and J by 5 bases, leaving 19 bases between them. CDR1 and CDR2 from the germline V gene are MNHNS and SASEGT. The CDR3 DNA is TGTGCCAGCAGTTATAGGATTTCTCTCACTAACAATGAGCAGTTCTTC. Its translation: CASSYRISLTNNEQFF.

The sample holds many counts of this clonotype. CDR3 residues: CSAPSSITAYSYEQYF. The CDR3 nucleotides read TGCAGTGCCCCCTCCTCAATCACAGCCTACTCCTACGAGCAGTACTTC. This rearrangement joins TRBV20-1 to TRBJ2-7; D gene ambiguous. V was clipped by 6 bases and J by 0 bases, with 21 bases between them. The CDR3 length is 16 residues. Germline V gives CDR1 DFQATT, CDR2 SNEGSKA (reference sequence).

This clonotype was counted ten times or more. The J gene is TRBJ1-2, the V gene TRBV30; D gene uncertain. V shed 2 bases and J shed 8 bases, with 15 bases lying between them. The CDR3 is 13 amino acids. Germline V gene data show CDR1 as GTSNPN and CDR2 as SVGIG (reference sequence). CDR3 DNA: TGTGCCTGGAGTCTTGCCGGTTGGGGAGGCTACACCTTC. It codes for CAWSLAGWGGYTF.

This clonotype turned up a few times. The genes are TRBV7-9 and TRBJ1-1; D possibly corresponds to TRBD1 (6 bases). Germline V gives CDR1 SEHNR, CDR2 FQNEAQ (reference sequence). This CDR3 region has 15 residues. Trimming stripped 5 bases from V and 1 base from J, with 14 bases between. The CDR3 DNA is TGTGCCAGCAGCCAATGGACAGATGGGAACACTGAAGCTTTCTTT. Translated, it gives CASSQWTDGNTEAFF.

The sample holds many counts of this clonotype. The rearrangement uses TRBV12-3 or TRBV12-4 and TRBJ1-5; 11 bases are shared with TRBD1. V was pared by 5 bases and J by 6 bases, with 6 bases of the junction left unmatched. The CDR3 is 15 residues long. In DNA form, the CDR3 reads TGTGCCAGCAGTGGGGACAGGGGGGTCGTTCAGCCCCAGCATTTT. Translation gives CASSGDRGVVQPQHF.

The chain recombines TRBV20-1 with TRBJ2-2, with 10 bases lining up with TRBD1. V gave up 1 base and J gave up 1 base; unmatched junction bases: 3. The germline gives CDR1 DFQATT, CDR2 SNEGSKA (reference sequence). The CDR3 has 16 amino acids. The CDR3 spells CSARVRDRGNTGELFF. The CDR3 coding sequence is TGCAGTGCTAGAGTCCGGGACAGGGGGAACACCGGGGAGCTGTTTTTT.

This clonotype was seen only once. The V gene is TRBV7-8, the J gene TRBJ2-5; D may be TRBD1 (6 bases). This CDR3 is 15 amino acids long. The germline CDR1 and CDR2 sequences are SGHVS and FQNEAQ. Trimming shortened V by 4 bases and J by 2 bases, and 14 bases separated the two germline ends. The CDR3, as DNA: TGTGCCAGCAGCTCAACAGGGAGTTGGCAAGAGACCCAGTACTTC. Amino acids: CASSSTGSWQETQYF.

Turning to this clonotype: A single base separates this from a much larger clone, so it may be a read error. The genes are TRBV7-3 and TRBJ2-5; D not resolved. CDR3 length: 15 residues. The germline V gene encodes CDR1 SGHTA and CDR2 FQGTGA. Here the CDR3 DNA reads TGTGCCAGCGGCTTACGTGGTGGCCAGGTGGAGACCCAGTACTTC. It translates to CASGLRGGQVETQYF.